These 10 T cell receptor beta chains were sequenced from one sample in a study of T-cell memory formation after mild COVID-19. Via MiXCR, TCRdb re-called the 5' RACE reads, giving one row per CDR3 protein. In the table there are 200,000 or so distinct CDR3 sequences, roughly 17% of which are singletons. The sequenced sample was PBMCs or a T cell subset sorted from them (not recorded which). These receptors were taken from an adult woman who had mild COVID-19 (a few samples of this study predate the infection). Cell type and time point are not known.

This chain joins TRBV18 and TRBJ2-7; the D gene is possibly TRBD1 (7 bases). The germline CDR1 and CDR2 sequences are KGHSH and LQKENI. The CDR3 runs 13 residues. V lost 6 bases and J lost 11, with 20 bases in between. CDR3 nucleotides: TGTGCCAGCTCTAGAAACATTGACAGGGAGGAGTACTTC. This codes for CASSRNIDREEYF.

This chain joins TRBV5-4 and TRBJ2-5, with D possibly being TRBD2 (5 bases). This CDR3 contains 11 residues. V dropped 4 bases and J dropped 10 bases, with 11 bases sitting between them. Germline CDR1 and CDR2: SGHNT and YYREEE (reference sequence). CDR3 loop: CASSDGVDQYF. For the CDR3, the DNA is TGTGCCAGCAGCGACGGGGTAGACCAGTACTTC.

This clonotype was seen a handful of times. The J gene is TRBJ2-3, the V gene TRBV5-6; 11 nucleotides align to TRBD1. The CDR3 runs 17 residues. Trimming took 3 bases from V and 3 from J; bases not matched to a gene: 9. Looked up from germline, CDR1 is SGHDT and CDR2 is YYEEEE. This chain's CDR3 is CASSSPGQGEFTDTQYF. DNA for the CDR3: TGTGCCAGCAGCTCCCCGGGACAGGGGGAGTTTACAGATACGCAGTATTTT.

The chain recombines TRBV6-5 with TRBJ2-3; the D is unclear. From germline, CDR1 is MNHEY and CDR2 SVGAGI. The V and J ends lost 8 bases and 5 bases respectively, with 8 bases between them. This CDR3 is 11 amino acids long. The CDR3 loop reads CASARRDTQYF. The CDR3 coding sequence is TGTGCCAGCGCCCGGAGAGATACGCAGTATTTT.

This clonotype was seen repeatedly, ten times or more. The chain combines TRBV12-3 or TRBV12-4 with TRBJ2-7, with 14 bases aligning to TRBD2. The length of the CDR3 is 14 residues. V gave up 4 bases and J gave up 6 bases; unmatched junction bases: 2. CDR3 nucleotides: TGTGCCAGCAGTTCCGGACTAGCGGGAGGCGAGCAGTACTTC. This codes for CASSSGLAGGEQYF.

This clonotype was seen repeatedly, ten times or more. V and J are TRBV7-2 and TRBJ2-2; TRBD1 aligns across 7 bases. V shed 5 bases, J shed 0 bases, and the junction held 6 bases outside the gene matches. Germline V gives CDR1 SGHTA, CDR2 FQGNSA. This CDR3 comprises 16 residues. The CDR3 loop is CASSRRQGANTGELFF. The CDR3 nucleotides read TGTGCCAGCAGCCGCCGACAGGGAGCGAACACCGGGGAGCTGTTTTTT. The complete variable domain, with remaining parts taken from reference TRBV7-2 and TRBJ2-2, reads GAGVSQSPSNKVTEKGKDVELRCDPISGHTALYWYRQSLGQGLEFLIYFQGNSAPDKSGLPSDRFSAERTGGSVSTLTIQRTQQEDSAVYLCASSRRQGANTGELFFGEGSRLTVL.

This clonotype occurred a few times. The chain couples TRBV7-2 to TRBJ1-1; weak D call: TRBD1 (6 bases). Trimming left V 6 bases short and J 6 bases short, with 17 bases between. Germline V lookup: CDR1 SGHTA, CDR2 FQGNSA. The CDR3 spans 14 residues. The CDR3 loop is CASRLGGWAPEAFF. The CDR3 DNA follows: TGTGCCAGCAGACTAGGGGGTTGGGCACCTGAAGCTTTCTTT. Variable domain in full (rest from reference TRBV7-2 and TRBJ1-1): GAGVSQSPSNKVTEKGKDVELRCDPISGHTALYWYRQSLGQGLEFLIYFQGNSAPDKSGLPSDRFSAERTGGSVSTLTIQRTQQEDSAVYLCASRLGGWAPEAFFGQGTRLTVV.

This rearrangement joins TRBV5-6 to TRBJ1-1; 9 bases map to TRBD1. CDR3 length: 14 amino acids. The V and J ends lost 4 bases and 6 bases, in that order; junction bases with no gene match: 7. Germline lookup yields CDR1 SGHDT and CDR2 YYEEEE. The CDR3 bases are TGTGCCAGCAGCCTAGGACAGGGGAGGGCTGAAGCTTTCTTT. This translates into CASSLGQGRAEAFF.

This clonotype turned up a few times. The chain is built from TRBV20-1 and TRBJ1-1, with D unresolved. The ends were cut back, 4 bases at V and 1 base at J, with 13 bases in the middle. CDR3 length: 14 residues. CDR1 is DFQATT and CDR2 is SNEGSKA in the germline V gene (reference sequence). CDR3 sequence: CSAIPRLKNTEAFF. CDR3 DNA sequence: TGCAGTGCTATCCCCCGACTGAAGAACACTGAAGCTTTCTTT.

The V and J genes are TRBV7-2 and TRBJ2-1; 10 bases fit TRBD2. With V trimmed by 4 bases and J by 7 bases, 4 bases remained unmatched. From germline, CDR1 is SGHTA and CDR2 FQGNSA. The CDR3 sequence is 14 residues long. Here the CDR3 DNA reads TGTGCCAGCAGCTCTGGACTAGCGGTTAATGAGCAGTTCTTC. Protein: CASSSGLAVNEQFF.